The clone carrying this T cell receptor (beta chain) was seen once. Its antigen is unidentified. The data are from a study of response to subunit inactivated influenza vaccine. Study-wide points: It was the authors' suggestion that each seasonal influenza vaccination recruits few new T cells.

Trimming removed 3 bases at V and 0 bases at J, with 11 bases between. CDR1 is MGHRA, CDR2 YSYEKL, per germline. The CDR3 is made up of 15 amino acids. One entry per CDR3 protein, called by TCRdb with MiXCR from the RT-PCR reads. The sample shows about half a million distinct CDR3 sequences, around 25% of them seen only once. The receptor was isolated from a man in his fifties or sixties who received an inactivated influenza vaccine. The sequences come from CD4+ T cells sorted from PBMCs, collected roughly 5 days after vaccination. The gene calls are TRBV4-1 and TRBJ2-5; either TRBD1 or TRBD2 may fit D (5 bases each). CDR3 coding DNA: TGCGCCAGCAGCCACCCGGGACGGAACCAAGAGACCCAGTACTTC. This gives the protein CASSHPGRNQETQYF.